A single sample is the source of the 13 T cell receptor beta chains below, sequenced in a study of identifying expanded T cells in peripheral blood. Assay used: immunoSEQ multiplex PCR; TCRdb lists only in-frame clones, some missing. The table records 60,000 or so clones, under 85% of them present only once. Input material: blood. Receptors originate from a person aged 18 to 75 in good health.

The CDR3 DNA reads as TGTGCCAGCAGCTCTGGGACTAGCGGGAGGAAGACAGATACGCAGTATTTT. Its protein is CASSSGTSGRKTDTQYF. The genes are TRBV5-6 and TRBJ2-3; 15 bases line up with TRBD2. The CDR3 has 17 residues. The germline V gene encodes CDR1 SGHDT and CDR2 YYEEEE. With 3 bases clipped from V and 3 bases from J, the junction kept 5 bases outside the gene matches.

The chain has TRBV19 and TRBJ2-1; D ambiguous. Germline V gives CDR1 LNHDA, CDR2 SQIVND (reference sequence). Trimming removed 4 bases at V and 0 bases at J, with 10 bases between. The CDR3 loop spans 15 amino acids. DNA for the CDR3: TGTGCCAGTAGTACCGACCGAAGCTCCTACAATGAGCAGTTCTTC. This translates into CASSTDRSSYNEQFF.

A few counts support this clone. The chain joins TRBV10-2 to TRBJ2-7; TRBD2 might be the D (6 bases). The CDR3 spans 15 residues. CDR1 and CDR2 from the germline V gene are WSHSY and SAAADI. V lost 3 bases and J lost 0, with 12 bases in between. The CDR3 region is CASSDDGRSSYEQYF. The CDR3 DNA is TGCGCCAGCAGTGACGACGGGAGAAGCTCCTACGAGCAGTACTTC.

The chain uses TRBV5-6 and TRBJ2-1; D is unclear. The CDR3 has 16 residues. The germline V gene encodes CDR1 SGHDT and CDR2 YYEEEE. Trimming took 1 base from V and 1 from J, leaving 12 bases between them. CDR3: CASSLSSLGSYNEQFF. CDR3 bases: TGTGCCAGCAGCTTGAGCAGTCTCGGTTCCTACAATGAGCAGTTCTTC.

This chain links TRBV19 with TRBJ2-7; TRBD2 matches 12 bases. The V segment lost 5 bases and the J segment 2 bases; nucleotides outside the gene matches: 4. CDR1 is LNHDA and CDR2 is SQIVND in the germline V gene (reference sequence). The CDR3 is made up of 15 amino acids. CDR3 sequence (DNA): TGTGCCAGTAGTCCTAGGACTAGCGGGGCCTACGAGCAGTACTTC. Translating gives CASSPRTSGAYEQYF.

The chain recombines TRBV5-6 with TRBJ1-1, with D maybe TRBD1 (5 bases). The CDR3 consists of 15 residues. Trimming took off 2 bases at V and 1 base at J, with 12 bases between the two ends. Germline CDR1 reads SGHDT; CDR2 reads YYEEEE. CDR3 sequence: CASSLMGGTNTEAFF. In nucleotides, the CDR3 is TGTGCCAGCAGCTTAATGGGGGGGACGAACACTGAAGCTTTCTTT.

The V gene is TRBV18, the J gene TRBJ2-3; TRBD1 aligns across 9 bases. Germline assignment: CDR1 KGHSH and CDR2 LQKENI. There are 14 residues in the CDR3. The V and J ends lost 3 bases and 6 bases, in that order; junction bases with no gene match: 4. CDR3: CASSPGTGFDTQYF. CDR3 bases: TGTGCCAGCTCACCCGGGACAGGGTTTGATACGCAGTATTTT.

The chain recombines TRBV19 with TRBJ1-1, with D possibly being TRBD1 (6 bases). This CDR3 spans 15 amino acids. V was cut by 10 bases and J by 1 base, with 19 bases left in between. Per the germline V gene, CDR1 is LNHDA and CDR2 is SQIVND (reference sequence). This CDR3 is CATSSRRTANTEAFF. For the CDR3, the DNA is TGTGCCACTTCTTCCCGTAGGACAGCGAACACTGAAGCTTTCTTT. The variable domain in full, completed from reference TRBV19 and TRBJ1-1, reads DGGITQSPKYLFRKEGQNVTLSCEQNLNHDAMYWYRQDPGQGLRLIYYSQIVNDFQKGDIAEGYSVSREKKESFPLTVTSAQKNPTAFYLCATSSRRTANTEAFFGQGTRLTVV.

The chain is built from TRBV30 and TRBJ2-3, with D perhaps TRBD2 (6 bases). V was pared by 0 bases and J by 5 bases, with 12 bases between. The CDR3 covers 14 residues. Germline V gives CDR1 GTSNPN, CDR2 SVGIG (reference sequence). CDR3 nucleotide sequence: TGTGCCTGGAGTGTAAAGGCCGGGGGAGATACGCAGTATTTT. The encoded protein is CAWSVKAGGDTQYF. Full variable domain (remainder filled in from reference TRBV30 and TRBJ2-3): SQTIHQWPATLVQPVGSPLSLECTVEGTSNPNLYWYRQAAGRGLQLLFYSVGIGQISSEVPQNLSASRPQDRQFILSSKKLLLSDSGFYLCAWSVKAGGDTQYFGPGTRLTVL.

The chain links TRBV29-1 to TRBJ2-1; 8 bases are shared with TRBD2. J was trimmed by 13 bases and V by 5 bases; bases with no gene match: 10. The CDR3 is made up of 12 amino acids. The germline gives CDR1 SQVTM, CDR2 ANQGSEA. The CDR3 nucleotides are TGCAGCGTTCGCCACTCGGGAGGGCCTCAGTTCTTC. It translates to CSVRHSGGPQFF.

The chain couples TRBV18 to TRBJ1-1; D is uncertain. V shed 2 bases and J shed 1 base, with 8 bases lying between them. This CDR3 is built from 14 residues. The germline V gene encodes CDR1 KGHSH and CDR2 LQKENI. The CDR3 nucleotides are TGTGCCAGCTCACCAATAGAGGGGAACACTGAAGCTTTCTTT. This gives the protein CASSPIEGNTEAFF.

The table lists this clone with a few counts. The gene calls are TRBV9 and TRBJ2-1; D remains ambiguous. The CDR3 sequence is 14 residues long. Trimming removed 0 bases from V and 5 bases from J, with 9 bases in between. Germline V CDR1 and CDR2: SGDLS, YYNGEE. CDR3 nucleotide sequence: TGTGCCAGCAGCGTAGAGGGATCGGACAATGAGCAGTTCTTC. This translates into CASSVEGSDNEQFF. The full variable domain, with the rest looked up from reference TRBV9 and TRBJ2-1, is DSGVTQTPKHLITATGQRVTLRCSPRSGDLSVYWYQQSLDQGLQFLIQYYNGEERAKGNILERFSAQQFPDLHSELNLSSLELGDSALYFCASSVEGSDNEQFFGPGTRLTVL.

This chain uses TRBV9 with TRBJ2-3, with TRBD1 identical over 12 bases. The CDR3 has 15 residues. CDR1 and CDR2 (germline): SGDLS, YYNGEE. V lost 4 bases to trimming and J lost 2 bases; unmatched junction nucleotides: 2. This chain's CDR3 is CASSKGQGATDTQYF. DNA of the CDR3: TGTGCCAGCAGCAAGGGACAGGGGGCCACAGATACGCAGTATTTT.